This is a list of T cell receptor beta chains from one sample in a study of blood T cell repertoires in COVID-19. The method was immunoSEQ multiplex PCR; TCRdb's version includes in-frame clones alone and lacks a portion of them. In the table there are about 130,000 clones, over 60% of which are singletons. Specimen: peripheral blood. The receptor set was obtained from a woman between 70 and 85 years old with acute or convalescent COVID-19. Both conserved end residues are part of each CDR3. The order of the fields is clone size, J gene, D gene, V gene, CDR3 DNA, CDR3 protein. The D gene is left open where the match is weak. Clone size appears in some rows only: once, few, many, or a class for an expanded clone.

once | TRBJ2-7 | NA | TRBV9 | TGTGCCAGCAGCGTAGGTGAGGCCATGAGCTCCTACGAGCAGTACTTC | CASSVGEAMSSYEQYF
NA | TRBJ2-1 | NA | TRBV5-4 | TGTGCCAGCAGCTTGTTGGCGGAGGGCTACAATGAGCAGTTCTTC | CASSLLAEGYNEQFF
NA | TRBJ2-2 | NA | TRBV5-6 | TGTGCCAGCAGCTTAAGAGGGAGGACCACCGGGGAGCTGTTTTTT | CASSLRGRTTGELFF
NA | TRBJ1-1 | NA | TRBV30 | TGTGCCTGGAGGACCCGGGGGGGGGCAGGCACTGAAGCTTTCTTT | CAWRTRGGAGTEAFF
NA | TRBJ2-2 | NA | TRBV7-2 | TGTGCCAGCAGCTTGGCTAGCGCCGGGGAGCTGTTTTTT | CASSLASAGELFF
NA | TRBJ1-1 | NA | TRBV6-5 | TGTGCCAGCTATCGACCTAGCACTGAAGCTTTCTTT | CASYRPSTEAFF
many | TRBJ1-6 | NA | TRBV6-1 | TGTGCCAGCAGTGAAAATGTACGGGGGGCTGCCTATAATTCACCCCTCCACTTT | CASSENVRGAAYNSPLHF
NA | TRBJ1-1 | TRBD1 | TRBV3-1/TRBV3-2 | TGTGCCAGCAGCCAAGAAACAGGGGTAGGAGAGGCTTTCTTT | CASSQETGVGEAFF
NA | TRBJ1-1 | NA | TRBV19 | TGTGCCAGTAGTACAACCCTAAGATTGTTGAACACTGAAGCTTTCTTT | CASSTTLRLLNTEAFF
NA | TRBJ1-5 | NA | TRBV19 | TGTGCCAGTAGTATAGTCTACAGAAATCAGCCCCAGCATTTT | CASSIVYRNQPQHF
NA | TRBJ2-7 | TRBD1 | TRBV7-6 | TGTGCCAGCACCCTCGGGCCTAGCAACAGGGGGGAGCAGTACTTC | CASTLGPSNRGEQYF
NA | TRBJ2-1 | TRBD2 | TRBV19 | TGTGCCAGTAGTCTCCGACTAGCGGGAGGGCTTTACGAGCAGTTCTTC | CASSLRLAGGLYEQFF
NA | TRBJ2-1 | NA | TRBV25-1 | TGTGCCAGCAGTGACTGGGCTGCCACGGATGAGCAGTTCTTC | CASSDWAATDEQFF
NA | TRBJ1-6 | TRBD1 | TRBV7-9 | TGTGCCAGCAGCCCCGGGACAGGGGGTTCACCCCTCCACTTT | CASSPGTGGSPLHF
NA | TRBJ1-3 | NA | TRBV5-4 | TGTGCCAGCAGCTTGCGGCCGGGGTGGGGCTCTGGAAACACCATATATTTT | CASSLRPGWGSGNTIYF
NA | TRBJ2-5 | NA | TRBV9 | TGTGCCAGCAGCACCAGGGACGGGAGTCTGGGAGAGACCCAGTACTTC | CASSTRDGSLGETQYF
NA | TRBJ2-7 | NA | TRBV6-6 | TGTGCCAGCAGTTACCTCCATGGCATGTACTTC | CASSYLHGMYF
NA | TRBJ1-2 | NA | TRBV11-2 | TGTGCCAGCAGCTTAGTCCAGGGAAACTATGGCTACACCTTC | CASSLVQGNYGYTF
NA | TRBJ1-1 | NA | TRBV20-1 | TGCAGTGCTAGTGGGGGGCCCTACGCTGAAGCTTTCTTT | CSASGGPYAEAFF
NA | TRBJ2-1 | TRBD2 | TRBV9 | TGTGCCAGCAGCGTAGAAGGGAGGGGCGGGTACAATGAGCAGTTCTTC | CASSVEGRGGYNEQFF
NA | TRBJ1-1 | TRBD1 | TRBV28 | TGTGCCAGCAGTTTAATCCCCCAGGGGGCTGAAGCTTTCTTT | CASSLIPQGAEAFF
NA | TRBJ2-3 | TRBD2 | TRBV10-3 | TGTGCCATCAGTAAGGGTAGCGGGAGCACAGATACGCAGTATTTT | CAISKGSGSTDTQYF
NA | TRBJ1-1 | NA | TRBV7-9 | TGTGCCAGCAGCCTAGTCGGGGTGACTGAAGCTTTCTTT | CASSLVGVTEAFF
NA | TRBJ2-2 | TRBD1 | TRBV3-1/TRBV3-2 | TGTGCCAGCAGCAAAAAAACGCCGGGACAGGGGACCGGGGAGCTGTTTTTT | CASSKKTPGQGTGELFF
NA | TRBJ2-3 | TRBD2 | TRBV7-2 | TGTGCCAGCAGCTTATACGGGGGGTACACAGATACGCAGTATTTT | CASSLYGGYTDTQYF
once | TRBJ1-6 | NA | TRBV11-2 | TGTGCCAGCAGCCGCCGCTCGGGACTCAATAATTCACCCCTCCACTTT | CASSRRSGLNNSPLHF
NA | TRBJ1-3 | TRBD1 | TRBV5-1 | TGCGCCAGCAGCTTGGCTTTACAGGGGAAGGACACCATATATTTT | CASSLALQGKDTIYF
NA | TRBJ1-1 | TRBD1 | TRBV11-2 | TGTGCCAGCAGGTTCAGGGACAGGGGAAACACTGAAGCTTTCTTT | CASRFRDRGNTEAFF
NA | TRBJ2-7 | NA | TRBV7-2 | TGTGCCAGCAGCTTAAGCGGTCAGCCCTACGAGCAGTACTTC | CASSLSGQPYEQYF
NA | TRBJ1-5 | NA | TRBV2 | TGTGCCAGCAGTGATCAGGGGTCGGGCAATCAGCCCCAGCATTTT | CASSDQGSGNQPQHF
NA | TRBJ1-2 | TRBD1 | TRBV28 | TGTGCCAGCAGTCCCGGACAGGGCCTGGTCGGTTTTGACTATGGCTACACCTTC | CASSPGQGLVGFDYGYTF
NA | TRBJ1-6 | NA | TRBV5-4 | TGTGCCAGCAGGGAACAAACAGGGATCAATTCACCCCTCCACTTT | CASREQTGINSPLHF
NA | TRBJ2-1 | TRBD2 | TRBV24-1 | TGTGCCACCAGTGATACCCTACTAGCGGGAGGGATCAATGAGCAGTTCTTC | CATSDTLLAGGINEQFF
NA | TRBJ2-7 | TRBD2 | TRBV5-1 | TGCGCCAGCAGCCCAACCGGGACTAGCGCTTACGAGCAGTACTTC | CASSPTGTSAYEQYF
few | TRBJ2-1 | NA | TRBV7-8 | TGTGCCAGCAGCTTAGTCTATCGGGTCAATGAGCAGTTCTTC | CASSLVYRVNEQFF
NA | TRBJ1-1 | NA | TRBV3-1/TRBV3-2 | TGTGCCAGCAGCCATAGTGACAGAGACACTGAAGCTTTCTTT | CASSHSDRDTEAFF
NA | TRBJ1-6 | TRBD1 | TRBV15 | TGTGCCACCAGCAGGACGACAGGGGGCGCGGCACCCCTCCACTTT | CATSRTTGGAAPLHF
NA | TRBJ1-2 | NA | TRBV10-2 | TGCGCCAGCAGTGAGAATACAGGGCGAGGCTACACCTTC | CASSENTGRGYTF
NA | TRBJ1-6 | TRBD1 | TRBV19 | TGTGCCAGTAGTATACCACCCACCGGGACAGATAATTCACCCCTCCACTTT | CASSIPPTGTDNSPLHF
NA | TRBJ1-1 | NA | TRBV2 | TGTGCCAGCAGTGATGGCCAGGGAAGGGCGACTGAAGCTTTCTTT | CASSDGQGRATEAFF